This T cell receptor (beta chain) was recorded in a study of Graves' ophthalmopathy and Graves' hyperthyroidism. The overall study: Researchers obtained peripheral blood at initial diagnosis, before any treatment had begun.

RNA transcripts were the source from which TCR beta CDR3 regions were amplified. RT-PCR with HTBI primers came first, then second-round multiplex PCR. Via MiXCR, TCRdb re-called the multiplex PCR reads, giving one row per CDR3 protein. The sample includes 600,000 to 700,000 distinct CDR3 sequences, over 40% seen only once; the top ten take about 3.3%. This clonotype was seen many times. Its target is not known. Overall study findings and caveats: Clonotypes were expanded in thyroid at above 0.001 frequency, and most also appeared in blood.

The CDR3 spans 12 residues. Per germline, CDR1 ENHRY and CDR2 SYGVKD. The V end lost 10 bases, the J end lost 2 bases, and 8 bases lay between the germline ends. Serum thyroxine and TRAb, along with clinical symptoms, thyroid ultrasound and orbital computed tomography, were what diagnosis relied on. This receptor was taken from an adult man with Graves' ophthalmopathy. The sequenced material came from peripheral blood. The chain is built from TRBV10-3 and TRBJ2-2, with unresolved D. CDR3 DNA sequence: TGTGCCACCAAGTTCAACACCGGGGAGCTGTTTTTT. The encoded protein is CATKFNTGELFF.